This T cell receptor beta chain is from a study of vaccination and CD4 T cells after COVID-19. Overall study context: In the convalescent cohort, there were six males and four females, two of them Hispanic.

Treatment: roughly 10-day PBMC culture with coronavirus spike peptide pools or control peptides (ViraFEST assay). The CDR3 covers 14 residues. Germline CDR1 DFQATT, CDR2 SNEGSKA (reference sequence). V was pared by 6 bases and J by 4 bases, with 9 bases of the junction left unmatched. This clonotype was seen more than once but under ten times. The antigen remains undetermined. CD4+ T cells that had been cultured provided DNA sequenced with the Oncomine TCR Beta short-read assay. From CD4+ T cells that had been cultured, genomic DNA was extracted. TCRdb itself ran the PCR reads through MiXCR, one entry per CDR3 protein. The sample lists over 10,000 distinct CDR3 sequences; roughly 43% were seen once. Study results and limitations: Counts of SARS-CoV-2-reactive clonotypes had a median that went from approximately 21 to 40, a nonsignificant change. Researchers report that 304 of 307 vaccine-specific clones in convalescent patients proved spike mono-reactive.

This sequence originates from a human donor who had recovered from COVID-19. The material sequenced was CD4+ T cells from blood, cultured in vitro. The chain uses TRBV20-1 and TRBJ2-1; 7 bases are shared with TRBD2. The CDR3 bases are TGCAGTGCGGCAAGAGGCGGGGGTTACAATGAGCAGTTCTTC. Protein: CSAARGGGYNEQFF.